These 19 T cell receptor beta chains originate from one sample sequenced in a study of read filtering for tumor transcriptome and immune sequencing. The library was built from approximately 400 ng RNA with molecular barcoded adaptors for alpha/delta and beta/gamma chains. One entry per CDR3 protein results from TCRdb running MiXCR on the reads. The sample holds approximately 61,000 distinct CDR3 sequences, 15% to 25% seen once. The sample was a population of CD138-negative cells sorted from bone marrow. The origin of the receptors is a donor at least 40 years old with multiple myeloma.

By sample share, this clonotype is medium-sized. V usage is TRBV7-7 and J usage is TRBJ2-2; the match to TRBD2 covers 10 bases. The V and J ends lost 5 bases and 4 bases, in that order; junction bases with no gene match: 7. The CDR3 runs 16 residues. The V gene's germline CDR1 is SSHAT and CDR2 FNYEAQ (reference sequence). CDR3 loop: CASSPEREGGTGELFF. Here the CDR3 DNA reads TGTGCCAGCAGCCCCGAGCGGGAGGGTGGCACCGGGGAGCTGTTTTTT.

This clonotype was seen many times. The chain recombines TRBV5-1 with TRBJ1-5; D gene uncertain. V was cut by 0 bases and J by 1 base, with 5 bases left in between. Looked up from germline, CDR1 is SGHRS and CDR2 is YFSETQ. The CDR3 totals 14 residues. The DNA for the CDR3 is TGCGCCAGCAGCTTGGAAGGGAGCAATCAGCCCCAGCATTTT. Translation: CASSLEGSNQPQHF.

This clonotype occurred many times. This chain uses TRBV9 with TRBJ1-1; D ambiguous. Looked up from germline, CDR1 is SGDLS and CDR2 is YYNGEE. This CDR3 has 13 residues. Trimming removed 3 bases from V and 5 bases from J, with 11 bases in between. DNA of the CDR3: TGTGCCAGCAGCGCGACCCTACGGACTGAAGCTTTCTTT. Translating gives CASSATLRTEAFF.

This clonotype was detected many times. This CDR3 is CASSTIATNEKLFF. CDR3 DNA: TGTGCCAGCAGTACGATAGCAACTAATGAAAAACTGTTTTTT. The genes are TRBV6-2 or TRBV6-3 and TRBJ1-4; no firm D call. The CDR3 has 14 residues. CDR1 MNHEY and CDR2 SVGEGT come from the germline V gene. V lost 5 bases, J lost 0 bases, and 7 bases lay in between.

A remark on this clonotype: This sequence may be a read error, since a much larger clone differs from it by one base. The chain uses TRBV10-3 and TRBJ1-1; a possible D gene is TRBD1 (5 bases). Trimming stripped 9 bases from V and 1 base from J, with 18 bases between. The germline V gene has CDR1 ENHRY and CDR2 SYGVKD. The CDR3 contains 15 residues. CDR3 amino acids: CAISTGTATNTEAFF. CDR3 DNA sequence: TGTGCCATATCGACCGGGACGGCTACGAACACTGAAGCTTTCTTT.

The chain joins TRBV20-1 to TRBJ1-5; D remains unclear. Trimming took off 1 base at V and 5 bases at J, with 9 bases between the two ends. Per the germline V gene, CDR1 is DFQATT and CDR2 is SNEGSKA (reference sequence). The CDR3 totals 13 residues. In DNA, the CDR3 is TGCAGTGCTAGAGGGGCCCCTCATCAGCCCCAGCATTTT. This encodes CSARGAPHQPQHF.

At least ten counts were recorded for this clonotype. The V and J genes are TRBV29-1 and TRBJ2-5, with D unresolved. With 7 bases removed from V and 2 bases from J, the gap between germline ends came to 11 bases. This CDR3 has 12 residues. CDR1 is SQVTM, CDR2 ANQGSEA, per germline. CDR3 DNA: TGCAGCGCCAACCCCTTACAAGAGACCCAGTACTTC. It translates to CSANPLQETQYF.

The sample holds many counts of this clonotype. V and J are TRBV12-3 or TRBV12-4 and TRBJ2-2; TRBD2 might be the D (5 bases). The CDR3 is 15 amino acids. Trimming cost V 3 bases and J 0 bases, with 8 bases left between them. The CDR3 DNA reads as TGTGCCAGCAGTTTTGCCGGGACGAACACCGGGGAGCTGTTTTTT. Amino acid sequence: CASSFAGTNTGELFF.

This clonotype is deemed medium-sized. The chain joins TRBV11-3 to TRBJ2-1; either TRBD1 or TRBD2 may fit D (5 bases each). The length of the CDR3 is 15 residues. V lost 0 bases and J 2 bases, leaving 8 bases between the germline ends. Germline loops: CDR1 SGHNT, CDR2 YENEEA. The CDR3 loop is CASSLDEGPYNEQFF. The CDR3 coding sequence is TGTGCCAGCAGCTTAGACGAGGGACCCTACAATGAGCAGTTCTTC.

This clonotype was counted many times. V and J are TRBV5-4 and TRBJ2-3; maybe TRBD1 (6 bases). The CDR3 contains 15 residues. The V and J ends lost 5 bases and 0 bases respectively, with 13 bases between them. CDR1 is SGHNT, CDR2 YYREEE, per germline (reference sequence). CDR3 in DNA: TGTGCCAGCAGACGGGACACCACTAGCACAGATACGCAGTATTTT. Protein: CASRRDTTSTDTQYF.

At least ten counts were recorded for this clonotype. This chain connects TRBV29-1 to TRBJ1-1; no reliable D call. The CDR3 is made up of 11 amino acids. Germline lookup yields CDR1 SQVTM and CDR2 ANQGSEA. V shed 1 base and J shed 8 bases, with 8 bases lying between them. CDR3 protein: CSVEVAQEAFF. The CDR3 region has the DNA TGCAGCGTTGAAGTAGCTCAGGAAGCTTTCTTT.

This clonotype has a count of ten or more. V gene TRBV20-1 combines with J gene TRBJ2-3; D gene unclear. The V gene's germline CDR1 is DFQATT and CDR2 SNEGSKA (reference sequence). The CDR3 covers 13 residues. Trimming left V 2 bases short and J 4 bases short, with 10 bases between. CDR3 loop: CSARFRVSDTQYF. The CDR3 bases are TGCAGTGCTAGATTCCGGGTTTCAGATACGCAGTATTTT.

In this sample, this clonotype turned up many times. V is TRBV24-1 and J is TRBJ2-1; TRBD2 matches 10 bases. CDR1 KGHDR and CDR2 SFDVKD come from the germline V gene. This CDR3 is built from 17 residues. J gave up 7 bases and V 5 bases, and 13 bases lay outside the gene matches. The chain's CDR3 is CATSATPAASGSNEQFF. The CDR3 DNA reads TGTGCCACCAGTGCCACCCCGGCGGCTAGCGGGAGTAATGAGCAGTTCTTC.

With regard to this clonotype: This may stem from a read error, because a much larger clone lies one nucleotide away. V and J are TRBV20-1 and TRBJ2-5; D is unclear. CDR1 DFQATT and CDR2 SNEGSKA come from the germline V gene (reference sequence). The CDR3 sequence is 14 residues long. Trimming stripped 7 bases from V and 2 bases from J, with 17 bases between. Here the CDR3 DNA reads TGCAGTGGTCCCGAGGTTCGCAAACAAGAGACCCAGTACTTC. Amino acid sequence: CSGPEVRKQETQYF.

In the case of this clonotype: Given a much more abundant clone one base away, this may be a read error. The conserved phenylalanine or tryptophan is not found at the CDR3 terminus, so this likely reflects a read error. This chain uses TRBV19 with TRBJ1-5; the D gene is possibly TRBD1 (6 bases). The CDR3 covers 14 residues. V was shortened by 7 bases and J by 1 base, with 11 bases between the two germline ends. Germline V gives CDR1 LNHDA, CDR2 SQIVND (reference sequence). The CDR3 region is CASTRGLSNQPQHL. In nucleotides, the CDR3 is TGTGCCAGTACCAGGGGCCTAAGCAATCAGCCCCAGCATCTT.

The chain is built from TRBV6-6 and TRBJ2-3; 11 nucleotides align to TRBD2. The junction had 8 bases not matched to a gene; V was cut back by 6 bases and J by 6 bases. This CDR3 region has 15 residues. CDR1 is MNHNY, CDR2 SVGAGI, per germline (reference sequence). CDR3 nucleotides: TGTGCCAGCAGGACACAATTAGCGGGGGGGGATACGCAGTATTTT. The encoded protein is CASRTQLAGGDTQYF.

This clonotype has only one observation. This may be a read error, as it is one base from a much larger clone. The conserved final phenylalanine or tryptophan is absent from the CDR3, which likely points to a read error. The rearrangement uses TRBV29-1 and TRBJ2-4, with 8 bases identical to TRBD1. The CDR3 sequence is 12 residues long. The junction had 8 bases not matched to a gene; V was cut back by 7 bases and J by 9 bases. Germline assignment: CDR1 SQVTM and CDR2 ANQGSEA. The CDR3 spells CSGKTGVGIQYI. As DNA, the CDR3 is TGCAGCGGGAAGACAGGGGTCGGCATTCAGTACATC.

Worth noting for this clonotype: A single base separates this from a much larger clone, so it may be a read error. V gene TRBV28 combines with J gene TRBJ2-5; D is undetermined. Germline CDR1 is MDHEN and CDR2 is SYDVKM. CDR3 length: 12 amino acids. V shed 9 bases and J shed 3 bases, with 11 bases lying between them. CDR3 loop: CASLTRKETQYF. The CDR3 DNA reads as TGTGCCAGTCTGACAAGGAAAGAGACCCAGTACTTC.

This clonotype was found many times. The rearrangement joins TRBV12-3 or TRBV12-4 to TRBJ1-5; D not certain. V was cut by 4 bases and J by 9 bases, with 13 bases left in between. The CDR3 is 13 residues long. CDR3 DNA sequence: TGTGCCAGCAGTTCCTCGGCCGCCGGGCCCCAGCATTTT. Translating gives CASSSSAAGPQHF.